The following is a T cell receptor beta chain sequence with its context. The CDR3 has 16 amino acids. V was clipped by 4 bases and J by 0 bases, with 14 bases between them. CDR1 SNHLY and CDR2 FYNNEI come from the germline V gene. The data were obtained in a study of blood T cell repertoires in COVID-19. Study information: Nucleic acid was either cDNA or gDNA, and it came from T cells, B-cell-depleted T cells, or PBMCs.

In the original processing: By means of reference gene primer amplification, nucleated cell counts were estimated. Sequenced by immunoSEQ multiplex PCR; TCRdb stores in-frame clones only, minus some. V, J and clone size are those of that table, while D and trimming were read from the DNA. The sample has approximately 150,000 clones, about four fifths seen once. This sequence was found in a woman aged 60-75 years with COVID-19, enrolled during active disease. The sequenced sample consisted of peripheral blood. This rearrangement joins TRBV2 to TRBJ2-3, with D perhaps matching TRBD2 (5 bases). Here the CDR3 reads CASSVNHGLSTDTQYF. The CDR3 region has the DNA TGTGCCAGCAGTGTAAATCACGGACTGAGCACAGATACGCAGTATTTT.